This is a list of T cell receptor beta chains from one sample in a study of T cells in tuberculosis. The method was immunoSEQ multiplex PCR; TCRdb's version includes in-frame clones alone and lacks a portion of them. The table records roughly 28,000 clones, roughly 89% of them present only once. Sequencing was performed on PBMCs. The receptors derive from a donor aged 10-29 years with latent tuberculosis or without tuberculosis infection. CDR3s include the opening cysteine and the closing phenylalanine or tryptophan. D genes are given only for firm matches. Rows may omit the clone size; those that give it use once, few, many or a size class.

TRBV11-2	TRBD1	17	.	TRBJ2-5	CASSTYTGTAFQETQYF	TGTGCCAGCAGCACATATACCGGGACAGCCTTCCAAGAGACCCAGTACTTC
TRBV6-4	TRBD2	15	.	TRBJ2-1	CASSDSSGGANEQFF	TGTGCCAGCAGTGATAGTAGCGGGGGGGCAAATGAGCAGTTCTTC
TRBV7-2	TRBD1	16	.	TRBJ1-6	CASSLGQGARSSPLHF	TGTGCCAGCAGCTTAGGACAGGGGGCTCGGAGTTCACCCCTCCACTTT
TRBV6-5	TRBD1	12	.	TRBJ2-2	CASGRGQGELFF	TGTGCCAGCGGCAGGGGGCAAGGGGAGCTGTTTTTT
TRBV7-6	TRBD1	16	.	TRBJ1-3	CASSLGTGVSGNTIYF	TGTGCCAGCAGCTTAGGGACAGGGGTATCTGGAAACACCATATATTTT
TRBV19	.	14	.	TRBJ1-6	CASTRGTDNSPLHF	TGTGCCAGTACGAGAGGAACCGATAATTCACCCCTCCACTTT
TRBV27	.	14	.	TRBJ2-7	CASSSGGELYEQYF	TGTGCCAGCAGTTCAGGAGGGGAATTATACGAGCAGTACTTC
TRBV5-5	.	16	.	TRBJ2-6	CASSLASVPGANVLTF	TGTGCCAGCAGCTTGGCTTCTGTTCCTGGGGCCAACGTCCTGACTTTC
TRBV19	TRBD1	15	.	TRBJ1-1	CASTPPGGSNTEAFF	TGTGCCAGTACCCCCCCAGGGGGCTCAAACACTGAAGCTTTCTTT
TRBV27	.	13	.	TRBJ2-2	CASSSFLGGELFF	TGTGCCAGCAGTTCCTTCCTCGGCGGGGAGCTGTTTTTT
TRBV18	.	16	.	TRBJ2-3	CASSPLALAGTDTQYF	TGTGCCAGCTCCCCATTGGCCCTTGCGGGCACAGATACGCAGTATTTT
TRBV15	.	13	few	TRBJ1-2	CATSRDRNYGYTF	TGTGCCACCAGCAGGGACAGAAACTATGGCTACACCTTC
TRBV5-1	.	14	.	TRBJ2-7	CASSTGSGAYEQYF	TGCGCCAGCAGCACAGGATCCGGAGCCTACGAGCAGTACTTC
TRBV28	.	12	.	TRBJ1-1	CASRSDSFEAFF	TGTGCCAGCAGATCCGACAGTTTTGAAGCTTTCTTT
TRBV25-1	TRBD1	15	.	TRBJ2-1	CASSEDVTGDSEQFF	TGTGCCAGCAGTGAAGACGTTACAGGGGATAGCGAGCAGTTCTTC
TRBV27	TRBD2	18	.	TRBJ2-5	CASSFRLAGAPIQETQYF	TGTGCCAGCAGTTTCAGACTAGCGGGGGCGCCGATCCAAGAGACCCAGTACTTC
TRBV2	.	14	.	TRBJ2-5	CASIMGEGTETQYF	TGTGCCAGCATTATGGGAGAGGGCACAGAGACCCAGTACTTC
TRBV7-9	.	13	.	TRBJ2-1	CASSLSVTGEQFF	TGTGCCAGCAGCCTCTCAGTGACAGGAGAGCAGTTCTTC
TRBV9	.	16	.	TRBJ1-3	CASSGGGGPAGNTIYF	TGTGCCAGCAGCGGAGGCGGGGGGCCGGCTGGAAACACCATATATTTT
TRBV7-6	TRBD1	16	.	TRBJ2-5	CASSWQTGGNQETQYF	TGTGCCAGCAGCTGGCAGACAGGGGGGAACCAAGAGACCCAGTACTTC